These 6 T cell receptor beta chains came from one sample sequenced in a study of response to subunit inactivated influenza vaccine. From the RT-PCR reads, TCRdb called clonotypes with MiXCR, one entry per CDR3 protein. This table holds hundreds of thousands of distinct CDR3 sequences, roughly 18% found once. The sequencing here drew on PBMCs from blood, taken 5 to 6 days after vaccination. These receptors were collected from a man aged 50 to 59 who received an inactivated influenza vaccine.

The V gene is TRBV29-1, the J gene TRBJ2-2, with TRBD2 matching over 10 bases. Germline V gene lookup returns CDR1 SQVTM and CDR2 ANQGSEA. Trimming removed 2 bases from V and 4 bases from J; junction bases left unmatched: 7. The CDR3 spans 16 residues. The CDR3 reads CSVESEREGLTGELFF. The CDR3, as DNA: TGCAGCGTTGAAAGTGAGCGGGAGGGCCTCACCGGGGAGCTGTTTTTT.

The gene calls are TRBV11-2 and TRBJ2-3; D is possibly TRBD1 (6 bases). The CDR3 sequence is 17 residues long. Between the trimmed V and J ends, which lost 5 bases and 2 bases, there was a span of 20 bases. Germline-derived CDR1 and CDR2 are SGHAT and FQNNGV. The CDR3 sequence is CASSQRWWGPYTDTQYF. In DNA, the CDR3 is TGTGCCAGCAGCCAACGTTGGTGGGGGCCTTACACAGATACGCAGTATTTT.

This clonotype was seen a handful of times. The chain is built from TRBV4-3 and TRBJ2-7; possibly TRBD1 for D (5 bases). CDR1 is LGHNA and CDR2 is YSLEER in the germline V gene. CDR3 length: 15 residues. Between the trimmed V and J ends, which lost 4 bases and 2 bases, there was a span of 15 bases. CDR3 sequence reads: CASSPTSTATYEQYF. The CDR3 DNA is TGCGCCAGCAGCCCTACCTCGACAGCTACCTACGAGCAGTACTTC.

CDR3: CASSLMGPTYNEQFF. The CDR3 region has the DNA TGTGCCAGCAGTTTAATGGGACCAACCTACAATGAGCAGTTCTTC. The chain combines TRBV12-3 or TRBV12-4 with TRBJ2-1; D is tentatively TRBD1 or TRBD2 (5 bases each). The ends were cut back, 2 bases at V and 2 bases at J, with 10 bases in the middle. The CDR3 is made up of 15 amino acids.

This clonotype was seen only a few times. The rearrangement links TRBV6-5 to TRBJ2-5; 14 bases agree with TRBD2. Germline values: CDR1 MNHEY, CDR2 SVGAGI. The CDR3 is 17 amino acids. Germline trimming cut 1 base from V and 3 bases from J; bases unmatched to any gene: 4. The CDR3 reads CASSYYRGLAGEETQYF. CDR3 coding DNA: TGTGCCAGCAGTTACTATCGGGGACTAGCGGGAGAAGAGACCCAGTACTTC.

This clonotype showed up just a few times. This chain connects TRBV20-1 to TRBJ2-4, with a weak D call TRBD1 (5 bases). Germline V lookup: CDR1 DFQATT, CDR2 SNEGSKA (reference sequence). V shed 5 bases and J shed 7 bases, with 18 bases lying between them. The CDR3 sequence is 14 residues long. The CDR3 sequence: CSAAQGPGINIQYF. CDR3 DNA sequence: TGCAGTGCTGCTCAGGGCCCGGGCATCAACATTCAGTACTTC.